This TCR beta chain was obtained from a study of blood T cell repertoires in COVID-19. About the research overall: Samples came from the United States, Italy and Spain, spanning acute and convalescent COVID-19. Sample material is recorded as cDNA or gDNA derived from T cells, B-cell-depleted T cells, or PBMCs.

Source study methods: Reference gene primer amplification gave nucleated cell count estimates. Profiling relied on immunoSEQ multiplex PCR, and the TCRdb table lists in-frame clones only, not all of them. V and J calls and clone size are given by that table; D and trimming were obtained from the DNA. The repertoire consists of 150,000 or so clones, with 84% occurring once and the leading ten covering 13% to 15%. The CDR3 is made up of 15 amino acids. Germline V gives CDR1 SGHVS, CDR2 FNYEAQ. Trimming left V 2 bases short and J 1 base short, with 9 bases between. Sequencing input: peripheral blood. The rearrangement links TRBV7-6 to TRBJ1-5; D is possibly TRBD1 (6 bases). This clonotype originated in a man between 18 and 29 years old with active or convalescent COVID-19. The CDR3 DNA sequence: TGTGCCAGCAGCTTATATAGGGGGAGCAATCAGCCCCAGCATTTT. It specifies CASSLYRGSNQPQHF.